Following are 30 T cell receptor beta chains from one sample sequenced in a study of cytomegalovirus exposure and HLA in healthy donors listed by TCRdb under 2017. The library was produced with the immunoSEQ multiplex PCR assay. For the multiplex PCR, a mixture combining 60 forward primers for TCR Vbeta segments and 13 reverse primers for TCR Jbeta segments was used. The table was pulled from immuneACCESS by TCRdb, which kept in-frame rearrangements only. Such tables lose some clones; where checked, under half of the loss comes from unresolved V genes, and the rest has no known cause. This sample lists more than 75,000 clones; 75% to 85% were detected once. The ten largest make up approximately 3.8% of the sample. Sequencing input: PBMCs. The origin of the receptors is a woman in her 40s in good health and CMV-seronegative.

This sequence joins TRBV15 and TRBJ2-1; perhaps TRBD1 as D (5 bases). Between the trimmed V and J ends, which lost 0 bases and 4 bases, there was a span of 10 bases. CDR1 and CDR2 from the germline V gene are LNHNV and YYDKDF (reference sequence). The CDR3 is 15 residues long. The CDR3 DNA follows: TGTGCCACCAGCAGAGACTCAGGGCAATACAATGAGCAGTTCTTC. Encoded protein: CATSRDSGQYNEQFF.

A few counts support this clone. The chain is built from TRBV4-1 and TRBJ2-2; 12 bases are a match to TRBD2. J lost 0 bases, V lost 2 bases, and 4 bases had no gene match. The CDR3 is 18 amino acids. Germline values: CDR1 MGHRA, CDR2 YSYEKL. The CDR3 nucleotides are TGCGCCAGCAGCCAACTAGCGGGGGGGTTCGCGAACACCGGGGAGCTGTTTTTT. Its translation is CASSQLAGGFANTGELFF.

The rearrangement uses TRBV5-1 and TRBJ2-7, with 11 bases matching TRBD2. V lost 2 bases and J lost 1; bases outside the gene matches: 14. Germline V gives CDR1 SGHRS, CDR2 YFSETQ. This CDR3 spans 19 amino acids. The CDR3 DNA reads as TGCGCCAGCAGCTTAGAGCCCGGGTCCACTAGCGGGGGTTCCTACGAGCAGTACTTC. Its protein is CASSLEPGSTSGGSYEQYF.

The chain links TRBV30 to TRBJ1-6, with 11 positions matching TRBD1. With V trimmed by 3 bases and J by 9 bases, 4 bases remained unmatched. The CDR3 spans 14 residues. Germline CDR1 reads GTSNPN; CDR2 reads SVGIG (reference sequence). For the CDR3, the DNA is TGTGCCTGGAGGGGACAGGGGGATAGTTCACCCCTCCACTTT. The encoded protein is CAWRGQGDSSPLHF.

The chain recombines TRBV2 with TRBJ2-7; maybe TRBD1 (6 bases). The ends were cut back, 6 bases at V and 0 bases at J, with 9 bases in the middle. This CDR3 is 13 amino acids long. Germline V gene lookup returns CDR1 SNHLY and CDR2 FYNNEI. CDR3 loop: CASSRQVSYEQYF. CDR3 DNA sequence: TGTGCCAGCAGCCGACAGGTCTCCTACGAGCAGTACTTC.

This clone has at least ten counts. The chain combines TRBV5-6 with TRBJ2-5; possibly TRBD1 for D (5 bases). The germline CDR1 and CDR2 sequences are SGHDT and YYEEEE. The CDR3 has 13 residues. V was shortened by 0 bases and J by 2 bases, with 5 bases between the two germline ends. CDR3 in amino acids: CASSLGQQETQYF. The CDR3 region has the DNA TGTGCCAGCAGCTTGGGACAGCAAGAGACCCAGTACTTC.

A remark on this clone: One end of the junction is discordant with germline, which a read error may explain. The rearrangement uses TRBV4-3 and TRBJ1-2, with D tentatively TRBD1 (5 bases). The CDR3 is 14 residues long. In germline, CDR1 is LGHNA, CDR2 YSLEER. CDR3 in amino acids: CASSQVGGDYGYPF. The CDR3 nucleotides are TGCGCCAGCAGCCAAGTGGGGGGGGACTATGGCTACCCCTTC.

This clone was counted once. The CDR3 DNA reads TGTGCCAGCAGCGGGACGACAGGGGGCTATGGCTACACCTTC. Protein: CASSGTTGGYGYTF. The V call is TRBV9, the J call TRBJ1-2; TRBD1 matches 9 bases. The trim removed 3 bases at V and 4 bases at J, leaving 4 bases unmatched. CDR3 length: 14 amino acids. Germline loops: CDR1 SGDLS, CDR2 YYNGEE.

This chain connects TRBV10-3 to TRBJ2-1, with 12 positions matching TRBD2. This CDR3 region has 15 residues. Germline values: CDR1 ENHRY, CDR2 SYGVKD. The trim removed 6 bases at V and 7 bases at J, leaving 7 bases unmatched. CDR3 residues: CAIRASGGAGNEQFF. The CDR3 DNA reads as TGTGCCATCAGGGCTAGCGGGGGGGCCGGGAATGAGCAGTTCTTC.

CDR3 nucleotides: TGTGCCAGCAGGGGGGCGCGGGAGAGAGAGACCCAGTACTTC. Amino acid sequence: CASRGARERETQYF. The rearrangement uses TRBV2 and TRBJ2-5; TRBD2 is a possible D gene (7 bases). Germline assignment: CDR1 SNHLY and CDR2 FYNNEI. V was cut by 6 bases and J by 4 bases, with 15 bases left in between. The CDR3 spans 14 residues.

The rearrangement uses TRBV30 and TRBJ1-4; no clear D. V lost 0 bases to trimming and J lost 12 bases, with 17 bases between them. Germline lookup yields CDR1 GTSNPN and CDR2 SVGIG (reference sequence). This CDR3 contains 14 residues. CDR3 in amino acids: CAWSVLTSAAELFF. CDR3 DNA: TGTGCCTGGAGTGTACTGACCTCGGCGGCAGAACTGTTTTTT.

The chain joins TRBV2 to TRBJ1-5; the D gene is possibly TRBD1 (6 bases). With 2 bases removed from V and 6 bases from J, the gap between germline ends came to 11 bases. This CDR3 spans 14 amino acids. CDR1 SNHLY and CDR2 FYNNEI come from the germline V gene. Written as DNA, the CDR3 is TGTGCCAGCAGTGAAACAGGGATGGGTCAGCCCCAGCATTTT. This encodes CASSETGMGQPQHF.

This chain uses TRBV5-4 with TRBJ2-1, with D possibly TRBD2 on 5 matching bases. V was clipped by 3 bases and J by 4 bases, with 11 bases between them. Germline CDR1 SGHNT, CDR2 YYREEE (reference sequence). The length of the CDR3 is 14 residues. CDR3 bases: TGTGCCAGCAGCTCCAAGACTACTTACAATGAGCAGTTCTTC. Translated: CASSSKTTYNEQFF.

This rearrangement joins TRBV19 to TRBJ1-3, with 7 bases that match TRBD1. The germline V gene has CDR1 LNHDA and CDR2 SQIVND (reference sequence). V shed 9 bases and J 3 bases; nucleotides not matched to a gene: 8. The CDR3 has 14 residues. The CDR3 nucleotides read TGTGCCAGAAAAGACAGGGATGGTGGAAACACCATATATTTT. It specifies CARKDRDGGNTIYF.

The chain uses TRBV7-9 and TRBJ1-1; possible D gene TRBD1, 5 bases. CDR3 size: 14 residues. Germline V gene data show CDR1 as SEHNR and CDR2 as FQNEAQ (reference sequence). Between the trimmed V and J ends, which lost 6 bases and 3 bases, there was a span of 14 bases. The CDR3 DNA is TGTGCCAGCAGTTTGCCCCCGGGGGACACTGAAGCTTTCTTT. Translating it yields CASSLPPGDTEAFF.

CDR3 region: CASRATVATEAFF. The DNA for the CDR3 is TGTGCCAGCAGAGCGACAGTGGCCACTGAAGCTTTCTTT. The chain links TRBV7-3 to TRBJ1-1; tentatively, D is TRBD1 (5 bases). CDR3 length equals 13 residues. Germline-derived CDR1 and CDR2 are SGHTA and FQGTGA. Trimming stripped 6 bases from V and 4 bases from J, with 12 bases between.

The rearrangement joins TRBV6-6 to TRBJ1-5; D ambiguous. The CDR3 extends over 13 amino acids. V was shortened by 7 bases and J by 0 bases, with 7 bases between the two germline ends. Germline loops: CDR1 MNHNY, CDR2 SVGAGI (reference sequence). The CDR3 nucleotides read TGTGCCAGCAATGGAGATAGCAATCAGCCCCAGCATTTT. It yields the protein CASNGDSNQPQHF.

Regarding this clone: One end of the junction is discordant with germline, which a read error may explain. CDR3: CASSTGEGQPQNF. The CDR3 DNA sequence: TGCGCCAGCAGCACGGGAGAGGGGCAGCCCCAGAATTTT. The chain is built from TRBV5-1 and TRBJ1-5; D is possibly TRBD1 (5 bases). The CDR3 is 13 amino acids. Germline values: CDR1 SGHRS, CDR2 YFSETQ.

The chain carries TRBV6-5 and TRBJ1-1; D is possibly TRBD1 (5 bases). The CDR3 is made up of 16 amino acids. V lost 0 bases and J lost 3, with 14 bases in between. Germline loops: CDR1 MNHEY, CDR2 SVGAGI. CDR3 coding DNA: TGTGCCAGCAGTTACTCTTTCGGGGGATACGACACTGAAGCTTTCTTT. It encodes CASSYSFGGYDTEAFF.

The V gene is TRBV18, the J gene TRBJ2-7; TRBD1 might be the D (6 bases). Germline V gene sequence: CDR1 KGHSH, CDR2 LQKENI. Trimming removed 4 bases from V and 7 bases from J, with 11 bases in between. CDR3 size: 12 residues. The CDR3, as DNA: TGTGCCAGCTCACTACAGGGTTGGGAGCAGTACTTC. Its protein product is CASSLQGWEQYF.

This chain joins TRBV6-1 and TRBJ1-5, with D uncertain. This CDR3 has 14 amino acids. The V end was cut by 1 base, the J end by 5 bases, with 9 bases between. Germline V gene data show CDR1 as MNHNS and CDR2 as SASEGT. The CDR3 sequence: CASSEVQVDQPQHF. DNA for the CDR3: TGTGCCAGCAGTGAAGTGCAGGTAGATCAGCCCCAGCATTTT.

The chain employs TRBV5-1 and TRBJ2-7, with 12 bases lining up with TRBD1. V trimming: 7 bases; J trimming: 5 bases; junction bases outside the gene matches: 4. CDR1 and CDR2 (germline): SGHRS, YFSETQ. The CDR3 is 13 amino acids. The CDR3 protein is CASGTGGMNEQYF. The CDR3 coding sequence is TGCGCCAGCGGGACAGGGGGCATGAACGAGCAGTACTTC.

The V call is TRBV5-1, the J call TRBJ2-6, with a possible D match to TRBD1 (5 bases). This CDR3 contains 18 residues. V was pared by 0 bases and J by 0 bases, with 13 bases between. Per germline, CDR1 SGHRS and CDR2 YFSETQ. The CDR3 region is CASSLVSAGLSGANVLTF. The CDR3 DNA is TGCGCCAGCAGCTTGGTATCGGCAGGGCTCTCTGGGGCCAACGTCCTGACTTTC.

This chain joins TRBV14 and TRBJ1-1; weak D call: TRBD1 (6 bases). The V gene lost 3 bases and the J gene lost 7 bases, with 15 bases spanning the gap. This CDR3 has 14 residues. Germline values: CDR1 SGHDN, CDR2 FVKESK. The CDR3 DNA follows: TGTGCCAGCAGCCAGATGGGGGCCAATGTTGAAGCTTTCTTT. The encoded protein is CASSQMGANVEAFF.

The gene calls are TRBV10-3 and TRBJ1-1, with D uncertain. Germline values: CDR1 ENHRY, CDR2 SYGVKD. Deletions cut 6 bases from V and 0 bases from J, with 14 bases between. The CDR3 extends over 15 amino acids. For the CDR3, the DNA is TGTGCCATCAGCGCGAGTCTCACGGTGAACACTGAAGCTTTCTTT. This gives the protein CAISASLTVNTEAFF.

The CDR3 loop is CASSYYNEQFF. The CDR3 DNA is TGCGCCAGCAGCTACTATAATGAGCAGTTCTTC. The rearrangement joins TRBV5-1 to TRBJ2-1; D ambiguous. The CDR3 length is 11 residues. With 3 bases removed from V and 7 bases from J, the gap between germline ends came to 5 bases. The germline CDR1 and CDR2 sequences are SGHRS and YFSETQ. Full variable domain (remainder filled in from reference TRBV5-1 and TRBJ2-1): KAGVTQTPRYLIKTRGQQVTLSCSPISGHRSVSWYQQTPGQGLQFLFEYFSETQRNKGNFPGRFSGRQFSNSRSEMNVSTLELGDSALYLCASSYYNEQFFGPGTRLTVL.

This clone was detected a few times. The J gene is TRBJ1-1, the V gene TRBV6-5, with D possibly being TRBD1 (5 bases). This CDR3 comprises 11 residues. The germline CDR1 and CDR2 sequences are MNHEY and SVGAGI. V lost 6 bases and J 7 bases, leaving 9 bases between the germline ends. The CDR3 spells CASSQGFEAFF. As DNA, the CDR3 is TGTGCCAGCAGCCAGGGTTTTGAAGCTTTCTTT.

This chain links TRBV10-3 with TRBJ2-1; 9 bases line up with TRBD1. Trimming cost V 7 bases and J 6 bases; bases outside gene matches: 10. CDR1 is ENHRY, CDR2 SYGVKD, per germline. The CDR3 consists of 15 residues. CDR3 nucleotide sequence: TGTGCCATCAAAACCGGGACAGGGATCCTCAATGAGCAGTTCTTC. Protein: CAIKTGTGILNEQFF.

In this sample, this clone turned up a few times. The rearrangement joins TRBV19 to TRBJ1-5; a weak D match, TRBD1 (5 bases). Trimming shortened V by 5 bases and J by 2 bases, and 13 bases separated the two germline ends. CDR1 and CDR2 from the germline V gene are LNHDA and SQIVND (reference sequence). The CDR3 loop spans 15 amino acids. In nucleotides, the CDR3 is TGTGCCAGTAGTCTCTCCCAGGGTGGCAATCAGCCCCAGCATTTT. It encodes CASSLSQGGNQPQHF.

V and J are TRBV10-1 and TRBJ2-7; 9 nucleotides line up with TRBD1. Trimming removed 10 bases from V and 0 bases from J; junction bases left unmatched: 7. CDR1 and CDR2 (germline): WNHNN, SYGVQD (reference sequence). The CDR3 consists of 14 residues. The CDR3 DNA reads TGCGCCATCAAAGGACAGGGGACCTCCTACGAGCAGTACTTC. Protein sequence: CAIKGQGTSYEQYF.